The 8 T cell receptor beta chains below all came from one sample that was sequenced in a study of blood T cell repertoires in COVID-19. The method was immunoSEQ multiplex PCR; TCRdb's version includes in-frame clones alone and lacks a portion of them. The sample lists 250,000 or so clones; 65% to 90% were seen once. The sample was PBMCs or T cells enriched from blood (not recorded which). All receptors come from a man aged 40-49 years who had recovered from COVID-19.

The chain carries TRBV5-6 and TRBJ1-2; no clear D. CDR1 is SGHDT, CDR2 YYEEEE, per germline. The V gene lost 1 base and the J gene lost 5 bases, with 6 bases spanning the gap. The CDR3 has 12 residues. CDR3 residues: CASSLREYGYTF. In nucleotides, the CDR3 is TGTGCCAGCAGCTTGAGGGAGTATGGCTACACCTTC.

The genes are TRBV3-1 (or the pseudogene TRBV3-2) and TRBJ1-1; possible D gene TRBD1, 6 bases. This CDR3 is built from 16 residues. V was trimmed by 4 bases and J by 6 bases, leaving 21 bases between them. Per the germline V gene, CDR1 is LGHDT and CDR2 is YNNKEL (reference sequence). The CDR3: CASSLREGGRSAEAFF. Written as DNA, the CDR3 is TGTGCCAGCAGCCTCCGGGAGGGGGGCAGGAGCGCTGAAGCTTTCTTT.

This clone has a handful of counts. The J gene is TRBJ1-1, the V gene TRBV12-3 or TRBV12-4; D ambiguous. This CDR3 region has 12 residues. V lost 7 bases and J lost 4, with 10 bases in between. The CDR3 is CASMDLGTEAFF. As DNA, the CDR3 is TGTGCCAGCATGGACTTGGGCACTGAAGCTTTCTTT.

The rearrangement joins TRBV30 to TRBJ1-2; 8 nucleotides match TRBD1. From germline, CDR1 is GTSNPN and CDR2 SVGIG (reference sequence). With 4 bases clipped from V and 4 bases from J, the junction kept 5 bases outside the gene matches. The CDR3 runs to 13 residues. CDR3 bases: TGTGCCTGGATGGACAGGGCCAGCTATGGCTACACCTTC. Protein product: CAWMDRASYGYTF.

This clone was seen a single time. The chain links TRBV19 to TRBJ2-1, with D maybe TRBD2 (6 bases). Germline V CDR1 and CDR2: LNHDA, SQIVND (reference sequence). Trimming removed 6 bases from V and 0 bases from J, with 12 bases in between. The length of the CDR3 is 15 residues. The CDR3 coding sequence is TGTGCCAGTAGGCTAGCGCCGAGCTCCTACAATGAGCAGTTCTTC. It encodes CASRLAPSSYNEQFF.

This chain links TRBV6-5 with TRBJ1-2; weak D call: TRBD1 (6 bases). Germline CDR1 and CDR2: MNHEY and SVGAGI. Deletions cut 7 bases from V and 5 bases from J, with 11 bases between. This CDR3 is 12 amino acids long. CDR3 sequence (DNA): TGTGCCAGCACCTTCACAGGGTATGGCTACACCTTC. Translated, it gives CASTFTGYGYTF.

The chain has TRBV4-3 and TRBJ2-5; D is perhaps TRBD2 (5 bases). The CDR3 contains 17 residues. CDR1 and CDR2 (germline): LGHNA, YSLEER. V was pared by 8 bases and J by 5 bases, with 27 bases between. CDR3 nucleotide sequence: TGCGCCAGCGCAAAAGGGCTTTATGCCGGGGATCATGAGACCCAGTACTTC. Its translation is CASAKGLYAGDHETQYF.

The CDR3 nucleotides read TGTGCCAGCTCACCACAATCGGGGTACTATGGCTACACCTTC. Amino acid sequence: CASSPQSGYYGYTF. The chain combines TRBV18 with TRBJ1-2; D is unresolved. Trimming took 1 base from V and 3 from J, leaving 9 bases between them. The CDR3 covers 14 residues. Looked up from germline, CDR1 is KGHSH and CDR2 is LQKENI.